The rows below give T cell receptor beta chains drawn from one sample of a study of identical twins. TCRdb used MiXCR to reprocess the 5' RACE reads, holding one entry per CDR3 protein. The table shows just over 450,000 distinct CDR3 sequences, with approximately 15% occurring only once. The sample also formed part of further work on yellow fever vaccine responses in identical twins.

Sequences were obtained from CD4+ T cells sorted from blood. These receptors all come from a woman aged 18-35 years in good health. CDR3s leave out the opening cysteine and the closing phenylalanine or tryptophan.

>TRBV12-3/TRBV12-4
ASSFSAGGAPTDTQY
>TRBV10-1
ASSGTSGGPYNEQF
>TRBV7-9
ASSLAGAEKQY
>TRBV9
ASSSGENTEAF
>TRBV5-1
ASSLGPSSPVTDTQY
>TRBV6-1
ASRDGGTYEQY
>TRBV24-1
ATSSRGVDTEAF
>TRBV12-5
ASGLDSGYNEQF
>TRBV11-2
ASSPLWTSGSSYEQY
>TRBV20-1
SARARGGDLGTDTQY
>TRBV5-1
ASSSSWGSDFSYNEQF
>TRBV7-3
ASSLGRASYNEQF
>TRBV7-9
ASTLGGEGETQY
>TRBV4-3
ASSQVITSGQGDTQY
>TRBV5-4
ASSLAARPPGAGELF
>TRBV6-2/TRBV6-3
ASLADVSYEQY
>TRBV12-3/TRBV12-4
ASSSSSGGAYEQY
>TRBV7-2
ASSSQGWGLNEQF
>TRBV20-1
SAPKGGTLAKNIQY
>TRBV29-1
SGRPTGGNTEAF
>TRBV2
ASNNRGLGEKLF
>TRBV4-1
ASSQGYRDRKNIQY
>TRBV29-1
SVEKGEQY
>TRBV2
ASSEATGRETQY
>TRBV6-5
ASSYGIQETQY
>TRBV11-2
ASSAVGGTDTQY
>TRBV4-3
ASSQDGTGELF
>TRBV14
ASTGGGAGDTQY
>TRBV5-1
ASSLDLSAGTDTQY
>TRBV27
ASKSSLGEQY
>TRBV24-1
ATRDDRGNEQF
>TRBV20-1
SAPSGSTDTQY
>TRBV29-1
SVEDSLQETQY
>TRBV7-2
ASSGTNREPQH
>TRBV7-2
ASSLARSLELYNEQF
>TRBV20-1
SASSPGNTIY
>TRBV20-1
SAGPTGSSQF
>TRBV6-2/TRBV6-3
ASSWTDMNTEAF
>TRBV29-1
SVELDQY
>TRBV29-1
SVGTAYEQY
>TRBV10-3
AISDRLSSYEQY
>TRBV9
ASSETGTATGELF
>TRBV3-1
ASSQDPGGDTQY
>TRBV10-1
ASSKDMNTEAF
>TRBV3-1
ASSQDRVKTQY
>TRBV7-2
ASSSRFTGKETQY
>TRBV2
ASRFYGDYGYT
>TRBV19
ASSKQGNTYNEQF
>TRBV27
ASTPSGRSEQY
>TRBV6-1
ASSPPVTGELF
>TRBV3-1
ASSRDAGANVLT
>TRBV6-2/TRBV6-3
ASRPMGLAGVNEQY
>TRBV20-1
SATPGRQGRGEQY
>TRBV11-1
ASSLARLRERVSYNEQF
>TRBV10-3
AISRDRANTEAF